Listed below are T cell receptor beta chains from one sample, sequenced in a study of T cells in localized non-small cell lung cancer. The repertoire was sequenced with immunoSEQ multiplex PCR; TCRdb's copy has only in-frame clones and lacks some. The table has about 21,000 clones, around 85% seen once. The material was peripheral blood, obtained before any cancer treatment. These receptors were obtained from a man between 40 and 69 years old with stage I lung adenocarcinoma. Each CDR3 is given with its conserved first and last residue. A D gene is named only where the DNA matches it firmly. Size is stated for part of the rows, as once, few or many counts, or as a class when the clone is expanded.

.	.	TRBV28	TRBJ1-5	CASSSGAQPQHF	TGTGCCAGCAGTTCCGGGGCCCAGCCCCAGCATTTT
TRBD1	.	TRBV6-1	TRBJ2-7	CASRGDRYEQYF	TGTGCCAGCAGGGGGGACAGATACGAGCAGTACTTC
.	.	TRBV7-2	TRBJ2-6	CASSPRGVDGANVLTF	TGTGCCAGCAGCCCCCGCGGGGTTGATGGGGCCAACGTCCTGACTTTC
.	once	TRBV5-4	TRBJ2-1	CASSLQDRPGLGSFF	TGTGCCAGCAGCTTGCAGGACAGGCCCGGACTAGGGTCGTTCTTC
.	.	TRBV5-1	TRBJ1-5	CASSLAGALEEAQHF	TGCGCCAGCAGCTTGGCAGGGGCCCTCGAGGAGGCCCAGCATTTT
TRBD1	.	TRBV4-1	TRBJ1-1	CASSQEGQGAFATEAFF	TGCGCCAGCAGCCAAGAAGGACAGGGGGCATTTGCCACTGAAGCTTTCTTT
TRBD2	.	TRBV11-2	TRBJ2-1	CASSLFAGDNEQFF	TGTGCCAGCAGCCTGTTCGCGGGAGACAATGAGCAGTTCTTC
TRBD1	few	TRBV7-9	TRBJ2-4	CASSWGQGHIQYF	TGTGCCAGCAGCTGGGGACAGGGGCACATTCAGTACTTC
TRBD1	.	TRBV5-1	TRBJ2-5	CASSLGQGQETQYF	TGCGCCAGCAGCTTGGGACAGGGGCAAGAGACCCAGTACTTC
.	.	TRBV7-6	TRBJ2-5	CASSGARDGAQYF	TGTGCCAGCAGCGGCGCGAGGGACGGGGCCCAGTACTTC
.	.	TRBV19	TRBJ1-2	CARPRDGANYGYTF	TGTGCCAGACCCCGGGACGGAGCTAACTATGGCTACACCTTC
.	.	TRBV6-5	TRBJ1-1	CASSARIHTEAFF	TGTGCCAGCTCGGCGAGGATCCACACTGAAGCTTTCTTT
.	.	TRBV6-1	TRBJ2-3	CASTLTVPPDTQYF	TGTGCCAGCACTTTAACGGTACCCCCGGATACGCAGTATTTT
TRBD1	.	TRBV7-8	TRBJ2-7	CASSLGGQGFYEQYF	TGTGCCAGCAGCTTAGGGGGACAGGGTTTCTACGAGCAGTACTTC
.	.	TRBV11-2	TRBJ2-3	CASSLVGGATDTQYF	TGTGCCAGCAGCTTAGTTGGAGGGGCGACAGATACGCAGTATTTT
.	.	TRBV7-2	TRBJ2-5	CASSNRGRGVQETQYF	TGTGCCAGCAGCAACCGGGGGAGAGGGGTCCAAGAGACCCAGTACTTC
.	.	TRBV6-1	TRBJ1-5	CASRKGVGQPQHF	TGTGCCAGCAGAAAGGGGGTAGGTCAGCCCCAGCATTTT
.	.	TRBV4-1	TRBJ2-3	CASSQVHEATDTQYF	TGCGCCAGCAGCCAAGTCCACGAGGCCACAGATACGCAGTATTTT
TRBD1	.	TRBV6-1	TRBJ1-4	CASRAGTGNEKLFF	TGTGCCAGCCGGGCCGGGACAGGGAATGAAAAACTGTTTTTT
.	.	TRBV25-1	TRBJ2-1	CASRPKGSYNEQFF	TGTGCCAGCAGACCTAAGGGCTCCTACAATGAGCAGTTCTTC
TRBD2	.	TRBV10-3	TRBJ2-7	CAISEREDLYEQYF	TGTGCCATCAGTGAGCGGGAGGACCTCTACGAGCAGTACTTC
TRBD1	.	TRBV30	TRBJ1-5	CAWSARDRGRPQHF	TGTGCCTGGTCAGCCCGGGACAGGGGACGGCCCCAGCATTTT
TRBD1	.	TRBV19	TRBJ2-4	CASRPRTGGWNIQYF	TGTGCCAGTAGACCCAGGACAGGGGGCTGGAACATTCAGTACTTC
TRBD1	.	TRBV28	TRBJ1-6	CASSSPREGALNSPLHF	TGTGCCAGCAGTTCCCCCAGAGAGGGGGCGTTAAATTCACCCCTCCACTTT
.	.	TRBV19	TRBJ2-1	CASSTRGTADNEQFF	TGTGCCAGTAGTACCCGCGGGACAGCAGACAATGAGCAGTTCTTC
.	.	TRBV29-1	TRBJ1-1	CSVDGGWGMNTEAFF	TGCAGCGTTGACGGGGGTTGGGGGATGAACACTGAAGCTTTCTTT
TRBD2	.	TRBV6-5	TRBJ2-3	CASSKSGTSRFIQYF	TGTGCCAGCAGTAAGTCCGGGACTAGTCGTTTCATCCAGTATTTT
TRBD2	.	TRBV5-4	TRBJ2-7	CASSWAGAPYEQYF	TGTGCCAGCAGCTGGGCGGGAGCCCCCTACGAGCAGTACTTC
.	.	TRBV27	TRBJ2-1	CASTPGRSSYNEQFF	TGTGCCAGCACCCCGGGACGGAGCTCCTACAATGAGCAGTTCTTC
.	.	TRBV4-3	TRBJ1-1	CASSHRDALGPRDTEAFF	TGCGCCAGCAGCCACCGGGATGCGTTGGGTCCTAGGGACACTGAAGCTTTCTTT
.	.	TRBV19	TRBJ2-5	CASTDGRNEETQYF	TGTGCCAGTACCGACGGTAGAAACGAAGAGACCCAGTACTTC
.	once	TRBV5-5	TRBJ2-3	CASNPDTDTQYF	TGTGCCAGCAACCCCGACACAGATACGCAGTATTTT
.	.	TRBV2	TRBJ2-6	CASSERGTGANVLTF	TGTGCCAGCAGTGAACGGGGGACTGGGGCCAACGTCCTGACTTTC
.	.	TRBV30	TRBJ1-2	CAGRAGVYYGYTF	TGTGCCGGAAGGGCGGGGGTATACTATGGCTACACCTTC
.	.	TRBV7-7	TRBJ2-1	CASSLGDTHNEQFF	TGTGCCAGCAGCTTAGGGGACACACACAATGAGCAGTTCTTC
TRBD2	.	TRBV9	TRBJ2-2	CASSVSVAGSNTGELFF	TGTGCCAGCAGCGTCTCTGTAGCGGGATCGAACACCGGGGAGCTGTTTTTT
.	.	TRBV7-2	TRBJ2-1	CASSLRGPEQFF	TGTGCCAGCAGCTTAAGGGGCCCCGAGCAGTTCTTC
TRBD1	.	TRBV6-6	TRBJ2-2	CASRRQGSGELFF	TGTGCCAGCAGACGACAGGGGTCGGGGGAGCTGTTTTTT
TRBD1	.	TRBV7-9	TRBJ2-6	CASSSGTGFGANVLTF	TGTGCCAGCAGCTCCGGGACAGGGTTTGGGGCCAACGTCCTGACTTTC
.	.	TRBV13	TRBJ2-7	CASSLRGRDKEQYF	TGTGCCAGCAGCCTTCGTGGGCGGGATAAAGAGCAGTACTTC
.	.	TRBV10-1	TRBJ2-2	CASSGSRFTGELFF	TGCGCCAGCTCGGGATCCCGGTTCACCGGGGAGCTGTTTTTT
TRBD2	.	TRBV9	TRBJ2-7	CASSPSLGLAGAYEQYF	TGTGCCAGCAGCCCTAGCTTGGGGCTAGCGGGTGCCTACGAGCAGTACTTC
.	.	TRBV5-5	TRBJ1-2	CASSPTASSGGAGGYTF	TGTGCCAGCAGCCCTACTGCCTCCTCGGGAGGGGCGGGGGGCTACACCTTC
.	.	TRBV19	TRBJ2-5	CASSMSILETQYF	TGTGCCAGTAGTATGTCTATCCTAGAGACCCAGTACTTC
TRBD1	.	TRBV10-1	TRBJ2-7	CASSEMYLDRDWVNEQYF	TGCGCCAGCAGTGAGATGTATCTCGACAGGGATTGGGTAAACGAGCAGTACTTC
TRBD2	.	TRBV5-1	TRBJ2-1	CASSPTSVVTNEQFF	TGCGCCAGCAGCCCCACTAGCGTGGTTACGAATGAGCAGTTCTTC
TRBD2	.	TRBV6-1	TRBJ2-4	CASSESSGRASAKNIQYF	TGTGCCAGCAGTGAATCTAGCGGGAGGGCCAGCGCCAAAAACATTCAGTACTTC
TRBD1	.	TRBV7-2	TRBJ1-4	CASSLDRGEGKLFF	TGTGCCAGCAGCTTAGACAGGGGAGAGGGAAAACTGTTTTTT
.	once	TRBV7-9	TRBJ1-3	CASSRGGSLDGNTIYF	TGTGCCAGCAGCCGAGGCGGGTCTCTGGATGGAAACACCATATATTTT
.	.	TRBV11-1	TRBJ1-3	CASSLHPDSGNTIYF	TGTGCCAGCAGCTTACATCCTGACTCTGGAAACACCATATATTTT
TRBD1	.	TRBV30	TRBJ1-5	CAWTLTGANQPQHF	TGTGCCTGGACCTTGACAGGGGCCAATCAGCCCCAGCATTTT
TRBD2	.	TRBV5-4	TRBJ2-5	CASSGLAGGTQETQYF	TGTGCCAGCAGCGGACTAGCGGGGGGGACCCAAGAGACCCAGTACTTC
TRBD2	once	TRBV4-3	TRBJ2-7	CASSPGLAGIYEQYF	TGCGCCAGCAGCCCGGGACTAGCGGGGATCTACGAGCAGTACTTC
TRBD1	.	TRBV29-1	TRBJ2-7	CSVGLGGQGGDEQYF	TGCAGCGTTGGTCTCGGGGGACAGGGAGGCGACGAGCAGTACTTC
TRBD2	.	TRBV2	TRBJ2-7	CASSEVVGTSGYEQYF	TGTGCCAGCAGTGAAGTTGTCGGGACTAGCGGCTACGAGCAGTACTTC